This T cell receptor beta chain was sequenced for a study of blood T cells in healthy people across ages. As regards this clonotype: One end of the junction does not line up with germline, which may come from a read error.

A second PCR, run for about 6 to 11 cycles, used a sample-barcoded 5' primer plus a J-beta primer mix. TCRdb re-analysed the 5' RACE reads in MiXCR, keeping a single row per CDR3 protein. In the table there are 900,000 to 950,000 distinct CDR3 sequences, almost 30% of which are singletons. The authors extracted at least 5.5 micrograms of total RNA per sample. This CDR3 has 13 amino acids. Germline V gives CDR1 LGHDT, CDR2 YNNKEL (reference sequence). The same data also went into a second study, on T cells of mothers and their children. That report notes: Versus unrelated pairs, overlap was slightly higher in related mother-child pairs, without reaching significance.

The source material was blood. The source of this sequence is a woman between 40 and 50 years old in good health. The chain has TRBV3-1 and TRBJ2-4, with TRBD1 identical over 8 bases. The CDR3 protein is CANSLGQGTIQYF. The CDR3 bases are TGTGCCAACAGCCTCGGACAGGGAACCATTCAGTACTTC.